This T cell receptor (beta chain) was documented in a study of blood T cell repertoires in COVID-19. Source study methods: Reference gene primer amplification gave nucleated cell count estimates. Produced via immunoSEQ multiplex PCR; TCRdb's table is partial and in-frame only. V, J and clone size reflect that table, while D and trimming were determined from the DNA. The table lists about 120,000 clones, around 77% of them singletons, with around 15% in the top ten. Germline loops: CDR1 SEHNR, CDR2 FQNEAQ (reference sequence). V was shortened by 2 bases and J by 5 bases, with 19 bases between the two germline ends. The CDR3 consists of 17 residues.

This sequence originates from a man aged 60 to 69 with active or convalescent COVID-19. The sequencing sample was made of peripheral blood. The rearrangement joins TRBV7-9 to TRBJ2-1; a weak D match, TRBD2 (5 bases). For the CDR3, the DNA is TGTGCCAGCAGCTTATCGACCCTAGCTACCCACCACAATGAGCAGTTCTTC. Translation gives CASSLSTLATHHNEQFF.